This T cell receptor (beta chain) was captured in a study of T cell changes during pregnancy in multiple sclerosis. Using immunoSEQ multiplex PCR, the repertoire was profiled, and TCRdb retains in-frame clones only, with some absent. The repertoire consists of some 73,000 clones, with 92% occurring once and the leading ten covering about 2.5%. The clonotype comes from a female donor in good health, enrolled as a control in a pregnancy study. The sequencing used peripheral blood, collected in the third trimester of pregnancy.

In DNA form, the CDR3 reads TGTGCCAGCAGTTACAGGACAGGGGAAACTGAAGCTTTCTTT. It specifies CASSYRTGETEAFF. The gene calls are TRBV6-5 and TRBJ1-1; 9 nucleotides line up with TRBD1. This CDR3 is 14 amino acids long. Germline V gives CDR1 MNHEY, CDR2 SVGAGI. Unmatched junction bases numbered 3, after V lost 2 bases and J lost 5 bases.